The present T cell receptor (beta chain) was sequenced within a study of T cell repertoires in cytomegalovirus infection. The overall study: CMV infection and matching HLA type were both indicated by public TCR beta signatures. Study-wide results and caveats: HLA-C-restricted TCR beta clonotypes specific for CMV led the ex vivo response. Identification of carriers of CMV plus the relevant HLA was performed using cumulative public TCR beta family frequency.

MiXCR, applied by TCRdb to the reads, yields one record per CDR3 protein. The sample has 200,000 to 250,000 distinct CDR3 sequences, roughly 22% seen once; the top ten hold about 20%. CDR3 size: 13 residues. Germline-derived CDR1 and CDR2 are SQVTM and ANQGSEA. The V and J ends lost 4 bases and 2 bases respectively, with 10 bases between them. Details on this clonotype: Its antigen is unknown.

Sample: CD8+ T cells from PBMCs. This receptor was identified in a human donor in good health (CMV status not recorded). Some clones in this sample may be carry-over from other donors' samples. The V and J genes are TRBV29-1 and TRBJ2-3; D is unclear. CDR3: CSVVRANTDTQYF. CDR3 in DNA: TGCAGCGTTGTTCGGGCGAACACAGATACGCAGTATTTT.